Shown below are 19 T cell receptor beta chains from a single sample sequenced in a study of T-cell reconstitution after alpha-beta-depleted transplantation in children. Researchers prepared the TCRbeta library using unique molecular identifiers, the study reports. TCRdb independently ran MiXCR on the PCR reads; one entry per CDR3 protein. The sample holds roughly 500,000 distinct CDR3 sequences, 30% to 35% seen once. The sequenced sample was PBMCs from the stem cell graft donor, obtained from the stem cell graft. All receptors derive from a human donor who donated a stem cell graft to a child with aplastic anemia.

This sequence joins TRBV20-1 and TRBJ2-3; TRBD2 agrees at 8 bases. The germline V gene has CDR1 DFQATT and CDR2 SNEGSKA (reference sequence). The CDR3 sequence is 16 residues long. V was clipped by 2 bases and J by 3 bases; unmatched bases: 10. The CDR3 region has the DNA TGCAGTGCTAGACCGTCCGGGACTAGATTGACAGATACGCAGTATTTT. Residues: CSARPSGTRLTDTQYF.

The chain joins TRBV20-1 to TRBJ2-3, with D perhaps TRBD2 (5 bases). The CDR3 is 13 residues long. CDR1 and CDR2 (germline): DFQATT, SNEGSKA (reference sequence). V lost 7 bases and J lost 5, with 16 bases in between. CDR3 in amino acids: CSVTRKVGDTQYF. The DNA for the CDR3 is TGCAGTGTAACTAGGAAAGTAGGAGATACGCAGTATTTT.

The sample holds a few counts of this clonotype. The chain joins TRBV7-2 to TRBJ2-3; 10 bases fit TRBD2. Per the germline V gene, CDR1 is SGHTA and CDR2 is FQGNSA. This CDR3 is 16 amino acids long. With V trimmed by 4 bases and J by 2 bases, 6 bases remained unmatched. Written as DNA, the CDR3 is TGTGCCAGCAGCTCCCCAGCGGGAGGGGTCACAGATACGCAGTATTTT. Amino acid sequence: CASSSPAGGVTDTQYF.

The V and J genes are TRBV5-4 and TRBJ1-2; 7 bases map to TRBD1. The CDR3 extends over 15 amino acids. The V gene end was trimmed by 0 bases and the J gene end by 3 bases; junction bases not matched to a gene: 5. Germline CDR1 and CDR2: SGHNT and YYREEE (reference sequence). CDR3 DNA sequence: TGTGCCAGCAGCTTGGGTGGGACAGACTACTATGGCTACACCTTC. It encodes CASSLGGTDYYGYTF.

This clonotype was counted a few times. The CDR3 region is CATSDPETNQPQHF. In DNA form, the CDR3 reads TGTGCCACCAGTGACCCAGAAACAAATCAGCCCCAGCATTTT. The chain uses TRBV24-1 and TRBJ1-5, with D unclear. V lost 4 bases, J lost 4 bases, and 10 bases lay in between. The V gene's germline CDR1 is KGHDR and CDR2 SFDVKD. The CDR3 has 14 residues.

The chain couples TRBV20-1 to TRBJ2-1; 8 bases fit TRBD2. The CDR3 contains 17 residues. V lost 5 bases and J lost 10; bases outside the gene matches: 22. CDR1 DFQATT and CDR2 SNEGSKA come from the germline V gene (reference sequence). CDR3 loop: CSAGTGAGLAGGREQFF. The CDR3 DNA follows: TGCAGTGCTGGGACGGGGGCCGGACTGGCGGGAGGACGCGAGCAGTTCTTC.

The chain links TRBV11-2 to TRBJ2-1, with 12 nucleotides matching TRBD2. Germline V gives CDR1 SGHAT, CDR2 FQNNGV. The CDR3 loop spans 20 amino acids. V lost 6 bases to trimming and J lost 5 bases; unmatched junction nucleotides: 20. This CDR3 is CASRREVRSTSGSIHNEQFF. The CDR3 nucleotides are TGTGCCAGCAGGCGAGAGGTTAGATCGACTAGCGGGAGTATCCACAATGAGCAGTTCTTC.

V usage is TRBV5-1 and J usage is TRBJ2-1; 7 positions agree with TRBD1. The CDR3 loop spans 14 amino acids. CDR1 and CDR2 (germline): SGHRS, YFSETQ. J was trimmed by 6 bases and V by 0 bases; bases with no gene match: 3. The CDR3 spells CASSLERGLNEQFF. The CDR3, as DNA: TGCGCCAGCAGCTTGGAGAGGGGGCTCAATGAGCAGTTCTTC.

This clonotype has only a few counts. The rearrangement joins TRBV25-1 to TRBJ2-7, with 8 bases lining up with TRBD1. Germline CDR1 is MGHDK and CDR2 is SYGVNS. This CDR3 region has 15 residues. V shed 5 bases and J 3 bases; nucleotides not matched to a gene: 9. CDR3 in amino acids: CASSPQRQGIYEQYF. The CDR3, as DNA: TGTGCCAGCAGTCCCCAGAGACAGGGGATCTACGAGCAGTACTTC.

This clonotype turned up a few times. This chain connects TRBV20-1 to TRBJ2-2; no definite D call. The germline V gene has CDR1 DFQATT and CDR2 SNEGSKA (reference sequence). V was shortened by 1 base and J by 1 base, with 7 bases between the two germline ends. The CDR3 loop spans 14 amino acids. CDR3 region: CSARVGRNTGELFF. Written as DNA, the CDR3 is TGCAGTGCTAGAGTCGGGCGGAACACCGGGGAGCTGTTTTTT.

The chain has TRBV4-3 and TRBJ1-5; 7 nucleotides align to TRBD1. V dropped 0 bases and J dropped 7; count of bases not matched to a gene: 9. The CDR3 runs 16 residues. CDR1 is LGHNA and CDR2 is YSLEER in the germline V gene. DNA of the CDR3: TGCGCCAGCAGCCAAGATCTTGCTGACAGGGTACAGCCCCAGCATTTT. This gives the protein CASSQDLADRVQPQHF.

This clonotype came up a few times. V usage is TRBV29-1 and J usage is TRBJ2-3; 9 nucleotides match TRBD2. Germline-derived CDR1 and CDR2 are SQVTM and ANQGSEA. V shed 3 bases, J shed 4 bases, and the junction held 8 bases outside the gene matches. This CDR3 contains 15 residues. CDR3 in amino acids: CSVDVIAGDPDTQYF. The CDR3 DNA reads TGCAGCGTTGATGTGATAGCGGGAGACCCAGATACGCAGTATTTT.

CDR3 residues: CASSSSLASDTQYF. The CDR3, as DNA: TGTGCCAGCAGCTCATCACTAGCGTCAGATACGCAGTATTTT. This chain connects TRBV7-2 to TRBJ2-3; 7 positions agree with TRBD2. CDR3 length: 14 residues. V lost 4 bases, J lost 4 bases, and 5 bases stayed unmatched. Germline V CDR1 and CDR2: SGHTA, FQGNSA. Looking up the rest from reference TRBV7-2 and TRBJ2-3 gives the full variable domain: GAGVSQSPSNKVTEKGKDVELRCDPISGHTALYWYRQSLGQGLEFLIYFQGNSAPDKSGLPSDRFSAERTGGSVSTLTIQRTQQEDSAVYLCASSSSLASDTQYFGPGTRLTVL.

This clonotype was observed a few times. Here the CDR3 reads CASGSGGGTEAFF. The CDR3 region has the DNA TGCGCCAGCGGTAGCGGGGGGGGCACTGAAGCTTTCTTT. The rearrangement joins TRBV5-1 to TRBJ1-1; tentative D call: TRBD1 (5 bases). There are 13 residues in the CDR3. Germline CDR1 is SGHRS and CDR2 is YFSETQ. The V gene lost 7 bases and the J gene lost 4 bases, with 14 bases spanning the gap.

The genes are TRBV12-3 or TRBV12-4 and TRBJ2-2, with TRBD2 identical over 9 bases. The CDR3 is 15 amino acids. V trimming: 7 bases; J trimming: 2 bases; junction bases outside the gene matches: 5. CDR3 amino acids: CASTGTSLNTGELFF. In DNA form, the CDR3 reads TGTGCCAGCACCGGGACTAGCTTAAACACCGGGGAGCTGTTTTTT.

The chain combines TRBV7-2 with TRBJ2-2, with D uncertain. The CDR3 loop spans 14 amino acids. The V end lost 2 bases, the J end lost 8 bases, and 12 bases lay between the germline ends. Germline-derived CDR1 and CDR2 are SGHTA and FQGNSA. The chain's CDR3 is CASSLWGASGELFF. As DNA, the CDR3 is TGTGCCAGCAGCTTATGGGGTGCCTCTGGGGAGCTGTTTTTT. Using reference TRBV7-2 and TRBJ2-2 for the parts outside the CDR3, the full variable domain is GAGVSQSPSNKVTEKGKDVELRCDPISGHTALYWYRQSLGQGLEFLIYFQGNSAPDKSGLPSDRFSAERTGGSVSTLTIQRTQQEDSAVYLCASSLWGASGELFFGEGSRLTVL.

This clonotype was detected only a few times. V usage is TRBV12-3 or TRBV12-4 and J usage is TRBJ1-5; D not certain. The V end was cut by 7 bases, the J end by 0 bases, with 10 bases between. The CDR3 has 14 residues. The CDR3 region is CASNLGPSNQPQHF. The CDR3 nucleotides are TGTGCCAGCAACCTAGGACCTAGCAATCAGCCCCAGCATTTT.

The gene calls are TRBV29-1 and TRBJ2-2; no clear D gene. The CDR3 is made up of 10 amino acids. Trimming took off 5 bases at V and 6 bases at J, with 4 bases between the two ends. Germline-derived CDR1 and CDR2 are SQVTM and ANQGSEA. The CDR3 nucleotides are TGCAGCGTTAGCGCCGGGGAGCTGTTTTTT. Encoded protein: CSVSAGELFF.

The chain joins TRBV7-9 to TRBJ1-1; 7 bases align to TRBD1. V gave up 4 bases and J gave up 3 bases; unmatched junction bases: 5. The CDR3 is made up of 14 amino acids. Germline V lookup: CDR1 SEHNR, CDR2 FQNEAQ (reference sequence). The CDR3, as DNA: TGTGCCAGCAGCTACCGACAGGGATACACTGAAGCTTTCTTT. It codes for CASSYRQGYTEAFF.